This T cell receptor (beta chain) was recorded in a study of tumor-infiltrating lymphocytes in primary liver carcinoma. From around 520 ng of total RNA, TCR beta-specific cDNA was reverse-transcribed using a constant-region primer. Libraries covering TCR beta were generated through three nested multiplex PCR rounds (using a slightly modified ARM-PCR). A C-beta reverse primer and TRBV1-TRBV30 forward primers served in each of the first two PCR rounds, at approximately 10 cycles apiece. TCRdb called the multiplex PCR reads again in MiXCR, with one record for every CDR3 protein. The sample has 90,000 to 140,000 distinct CDR3 sequences; roughly four fifths are singletons. Germline loops: CDR1 SGHDN, CDR2 FVKESK. The CDR3 is 16 amino acids. Comment on this clonotype: Relative to the germline gene, one junction end is altered; a read error may explain this.

The tissue used was unsorted bulk material of about 19-34 mg. RNA and DNA were co-extracted from it with the AllPrep DNA/RNA mini kit. This receptor was obtained from a middle-aged man with primary liver carcinoma and hepatitis B virus infection. The rearrangement uses TRBV14 and TRBJ2-1; D is uncertain. Sequences were obtained from liver tumor tissue from sampling region 3. As to subset: tumor region T3, left-lateral pole. CDR3 loop: CSSNAVVGWVNNEQFF. As DNA, the CDR3 is TGTTCCAGCAATGCCGTAGTGGGATGGGTAAACAATGAGCAGTTCTTC. Supplemented by reference TRBV14 and TRBJ2-1, the full variable domain reads EAGVTQFPSHSVIEKGQTVTLRCDPISGHDNLYWYRRVMGKEIKFLLHFVKESKQDESGMPNNRFLAERTGGTYSTLKVQPAELEDSGVYFCSSNAVVGWVNNEQFFGPGTRLTVL.